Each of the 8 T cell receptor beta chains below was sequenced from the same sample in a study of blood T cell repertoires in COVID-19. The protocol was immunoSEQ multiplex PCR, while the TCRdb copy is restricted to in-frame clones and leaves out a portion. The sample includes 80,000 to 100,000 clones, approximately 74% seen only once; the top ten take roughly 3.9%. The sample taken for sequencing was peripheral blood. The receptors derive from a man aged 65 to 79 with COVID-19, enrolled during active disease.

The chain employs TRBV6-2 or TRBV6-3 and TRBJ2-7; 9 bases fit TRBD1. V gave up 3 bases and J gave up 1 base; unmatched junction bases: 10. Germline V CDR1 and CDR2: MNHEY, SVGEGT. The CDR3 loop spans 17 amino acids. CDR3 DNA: TGTGCCAGCAGTTATTCGTTCCGGGACAGGGTATCCTACGAGCAGTACTTC. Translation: CASSYSFRDRVSYEQYF.

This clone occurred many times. CDR3 sequence: CASSFAGVGNTEAFF. CDR3 sequence (DNA): TGTGCCAGCAGCTTTGCGGGGGTAGGGAACACTGAAGCTTTCTTT. The chain links TRBV7-2 to TRBJ1-1; D is possibly TRBD1 (5 bases). Deletions cut 3 bases from V and 1 base from J, with 12 bases between. CDR1 is SGHTA and CDR2 is FQGNSA in the germline V gene. The CDR3 length is 15 residues.

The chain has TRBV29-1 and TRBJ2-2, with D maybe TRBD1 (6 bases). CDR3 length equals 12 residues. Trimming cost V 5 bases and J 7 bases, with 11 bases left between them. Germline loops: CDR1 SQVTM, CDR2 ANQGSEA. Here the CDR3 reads CSVYRVGGELFF. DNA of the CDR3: TGCAGCGTTTACAGGGTCGGCGGGGAGCTGTTTTTT.

The CDR3 sequence: CASSPTGTSGSGTDTQYF. In DNA, the CDR3 is TGCGCCAGCAGCCCAACTGGGACTAGCGGGAGTGGCACAGATACGCAGTATTTT. The rearrangement links TRBV4-1 to TRBJ2-3, with TRBD2 identical over 14 bases. The germline gives CDR1 MGHRA, CDR2 YSYEKL. The ends lost 4 bases at V and 1 base at J; junction bases unmatched: 7. The CDR3 has 18 residues.

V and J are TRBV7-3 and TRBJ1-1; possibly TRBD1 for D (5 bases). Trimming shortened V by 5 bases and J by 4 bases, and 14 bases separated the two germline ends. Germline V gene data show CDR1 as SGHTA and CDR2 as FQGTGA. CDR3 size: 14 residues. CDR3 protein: CASSPGLQSTEAFF. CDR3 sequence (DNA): TGTGCCAGCAGCCCGGGACTCCAGAGCACTGAAGCTTTCTTT.

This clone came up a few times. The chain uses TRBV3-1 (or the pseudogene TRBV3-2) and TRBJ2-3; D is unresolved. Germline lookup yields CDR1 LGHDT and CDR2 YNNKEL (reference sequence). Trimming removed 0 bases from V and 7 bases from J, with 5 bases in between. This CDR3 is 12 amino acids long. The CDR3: CASSQEEYTQYF. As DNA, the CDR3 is TGTGCCAGCAGCCAAGAGGAGTATACGCAGTATTTT.

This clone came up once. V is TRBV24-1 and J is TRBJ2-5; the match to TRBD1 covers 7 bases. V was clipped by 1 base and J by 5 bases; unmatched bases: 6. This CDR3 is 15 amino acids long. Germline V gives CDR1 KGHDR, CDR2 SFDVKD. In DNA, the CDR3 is TGTGCCACCAGTGATTTTGGAAGGGGGCCGGAGACCCAGTACTTC. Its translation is CATSDFGRGPETQYF.

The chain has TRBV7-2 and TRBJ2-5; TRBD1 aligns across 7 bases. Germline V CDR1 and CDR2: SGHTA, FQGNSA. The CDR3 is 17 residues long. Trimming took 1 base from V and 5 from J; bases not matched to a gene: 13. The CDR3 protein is CASSLGPTGPTRETQYF. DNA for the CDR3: TGTGCCAGCAGCTTAGGTCCGACAGGGCCGACTCGGGAGACCCAGTACTTC.